This TCR beta chain derives from a study of shared clonotypes between healthy human individuals. All of the donors resided in Nashville, Tennessee, and each was a Caucasian adult. CD4+ cell separation produced CD45RA+ naive and CD45RA-negative memory subsets. Original data processing: Junction-only sequences without quality scores came from ImmunoSEQ, so filtering differed. Repertoires were generated with immunoSEQ multiplex PCR, while TCRdb's copy carries only in-frame clones and drops some. V and J calls and clone size are those listed in that table; D and trimming were worked out from the DNA. The sample records around 2.1 million clones, about 94% being singletons. Germline loops: CDR1 KGHSH, CDR2 LQKENI. There are 14 residues in the CDR3. Losses at the gene ends were 3 bases for V and 7 bases for J; bases not matched to a gene: 7.

Material: naive CD4+ T cells sorted from blood. Subset described: CD45RA+ positively selected. The TCR was taken from a man aged 18 to 30 in good health. This chain joins TRBV18 and TRBJ1-1; TRBD1 matches at 8 bases. The CDR3 DNA is TGTGCCAGCTCACCTCCGGGACAGGTTCTTGAAGCTTTCTTT. Residues: CASSPPGQVLEAFF.